One and the same sample provided the 8 T cell receptor beta chains below, sequenced in a study of shared clonotypes between healthy human individuals. As defined, naive CD8 cells were CD45RO-negative and positively selected for CCR7, with terminally differentiated effector memory CD45RA+ cells excluded. TCRdb keeps only in-frame clones here, not all; method: immunoSEQ multiplex PCR. Of approximately 2,200,000 clones in the sample, under 95% are singletons; the top ten hold 1.7%. Sequenced sample: naive CD8+ T cells from PBMCs. Receptors originate from a man between 18 and 35 years old in good health. Some clones in this sample may be carry-over from other donors' samples.

J is TRBJ2-2 and V is TRBV6-5, with a possible D match to TRBD1 (5 bases). The CDR3 has 15 amino acids. Trimming removed 6 bases at V and 0 bases at J, with 11 bases between. Germline V gene lookup returns CDR1 MNHEY and CDR2 SVGAGI. CDR3 in amino acids: CASSLLTANTGELFF. As DNA, the CDR3 is TGTGCCAGCAGCCTCTTGACAGCGAACACCGGGGAGCTGTTTTTT.

This chain links TRBV9 with TRBJ2-2; TRBD1 matches at 8 bases. The CDR3 contains 17 residues. V trimming: 0 bases; J trimming: 5 bases; junction bases outside the gene matches: 9. In germline, CDR1 is SGDLS, CDR2 YYNGEE. CDR3 in DNA: TGTGCCAGCAGCGTAGGTATGGACAGGGACCTTACCGGGGAGCTGTTTTTT. This gives the protein CASSVGMDRDLTGELFF.

To note about this clone: Distinct nucleotide sequences in the sample also encode this CDR3. V and J are TRBV19 and TRBJ2-1, with a possible D match to TRBD2 (6 bases). CDR1 and CDR2 from the germline V gene are LNHDA and SQIVND (reference sequence). The CDR3 is 15 amino acids. V was clipped by 0 bases and J by 3 bases, with 9 bases between them. CDR3: CASSIDGGSYNEQFF. The CDR3 nucleotides are TGTGCCAGTAGTATAGACGGGGGTAGCTACAATGAGCAGTTCTTC.

On this clone itself: Distinct nucleotide sequences in the sample also encode this CDR3. The genes are TRBV9 and TRBJ2-4; D is uncertain. This CDR3 contains 15 residues. The germline V gene encodes CDR1 SGDLS and CDR2 YYNGEE. The V and J ends lost 0 bases and 3 bases respectively, with 10 bases between them. This CDR3 reads CASSVGGLDKNIQYF. In nucleotides, the CDR3 is TGTGCCAGCAGCGTAGGGGGTTTAGACAAAAACATTCAGTACTTC.

V and J are TRBV11-2 and TRBJ2-5; 13 bases fit TRBD2. V gave up 3 bases and J gave up 5 bases; unmatched junction bases: 3. In germline, CDR1 is SGHAT, CDR2 FQNNGV. The CDR3 runs to 15 residues. The CDR3 loop reads CASSFGLAGVETQYF. In nucleotides, the CDR3 is TGTGCCAGCAGCTTTGGACTAGCGGGAGTTGAGACCCAGTACTTC.

The V call is TRBV9, the J call TRBJ1-2; D gene unclear. Germline assignment: CDR1 SGDLS and CDR2 YYNGEE. This CDR3 is built from 12 residues. The ends were cut back, 0 bases at V and 10 bases at J, with 10 bases in the middle. CDR3 sequence (DNA): TGTGCCAGCAGCGTAGATCTGGGGTTCTACACCTTC. Residues: CASSVDLGFYTF.

V and J are TRBV5-6 and TRBJ1-4, with a possible D match to TRBD1 (5 bases). Germline V lookup: CDR1 SGHDT, CDR2 YYEEEE. The V and J ends lost 5 bases and 4 bases respectively, with 9 bases between them. The CDR3 spans 13 residues. CDR3 loop: CASSHDSNEKLFF. CDR3 bases: TGTGCCAGCAGTCATGACAGTAATGAAAAACTGTTTTTT.

V is TRBV19 and J is TRBJ2-1, with TRBD2 matching over 7 bases. CDR3 length: 11 residues. V gave up 5 bases and J gave up 10 bases; unmatched junction bases: 2. The germline V gene encodes CDR1 LNHDA and CDR2 SQIVND (reference sequence). The CDR3 sequence is CASSPGGEQFF. For the CDR3, the DNA is TGTGCCAGTAGTCCGGGAGGCGAGCAGTTCTTC. Together with reference TRBV19 and TRBJ2-1, the CDR3 gives the full variable domain: DGGITQSPKYLFRKEGQNVTLSCEQNLNHDAMYWYRQDPGQGLRLIYYSQIVNDFQKGDIAEGYSVSREKKESFPLTVTSAQKNPTAFYLCASSPGGEQFFGPGTRLTVL.